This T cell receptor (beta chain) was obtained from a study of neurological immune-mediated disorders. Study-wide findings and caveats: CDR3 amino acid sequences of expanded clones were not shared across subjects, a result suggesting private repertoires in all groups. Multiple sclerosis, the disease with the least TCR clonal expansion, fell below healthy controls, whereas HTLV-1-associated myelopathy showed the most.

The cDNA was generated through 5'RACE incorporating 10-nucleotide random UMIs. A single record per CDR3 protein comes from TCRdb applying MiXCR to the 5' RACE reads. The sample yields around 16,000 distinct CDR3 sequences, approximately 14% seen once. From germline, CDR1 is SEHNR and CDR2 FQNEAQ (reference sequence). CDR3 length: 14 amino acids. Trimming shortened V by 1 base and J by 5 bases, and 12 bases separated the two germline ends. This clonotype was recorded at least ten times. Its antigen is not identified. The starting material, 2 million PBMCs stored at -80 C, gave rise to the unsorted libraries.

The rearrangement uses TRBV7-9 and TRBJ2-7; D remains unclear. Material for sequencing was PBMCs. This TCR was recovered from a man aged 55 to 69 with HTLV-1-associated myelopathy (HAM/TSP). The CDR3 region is CASSLDGVGNEQYF. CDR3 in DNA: TGTGCCAGCAGCTTAGATGGGGTGGGCAACGAGCAGTACTTC. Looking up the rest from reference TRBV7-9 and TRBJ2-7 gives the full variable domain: DTGVSQNPRHKITKRGQNVTFRCDPISEHNRLYWYRQTLGQGPEFLTYFQNEAQLEKSRLLSDRFSAERPKGSFSTLEIQRTEQGDSAMYLCASSLDGVGNEQYFGPGTRLTVT.